A single sample gave rise to the 4 T cell receptor beta chains below, sequenced in a study of blood T cell repertoires in COVID-19. Assay used: immunoSEQ multiplex PCR; TCRdb lists only in-frame clones, some missing. This sample has some 240,000 clones, with roughly 87% found just once. What was sequenced was peripheral blood. The receptor source for this set is a middle-aged woman who had recovered from COVID-19.

The J gene is TRBJ2-7, the V gene TRBV7-9; maybe TRBD2 (6 bases). V lost 5 bases and J 3 bases, leaving 17 bases between the germline ends. CDR1 and CDR2 from the germline V gene are SEHNR and FQNEAQ (reference sequence). The CDR3 consists of 15 residues. CDR3 coding DNA: TGTGCCAGCAGCAGCCCTCGTCGGGGAGGCTACGAGCAGTACGTC. The encoded protein is CASSSPRRGGYEQYV.

J is TRBJ2-2 and V is TRBV4-3, with TRBD2 as a possible D gene (6 bases). Looked up from germline, CDR1 is LGHNA and CDR2 is YSLEER. The CDR3 length is 14 residues. Trimming stripped 0 bases from V and 8 bases from J, with 10 bases between. The CDR3 spells CASSQEGDSGELFF. In DNA, the CDR3 is TGCGCCAGCAGCCAAGAGGGGGACTCGGGGGAGCTGTTTTTT.

The V and J genes are TRBV6-1 and TRBJ1-2; D may be TRBD1 (5 bases). The germline V gene has CDR1 MNHNS and CDR2 SASEGT. V lost 5 bases and J 5 bases, leaving 12 bases between the germline ends. This CDR3 has 13 residues. This CDR3 reads CASSWRGPYGYTF. The CDR3 DNA reads TGTGCCAGCAGTTGGAGGGGCCCTTATGGCTACACCTTC.

This clone has just one count. The chain couples TRBV7-9 to TRBJ1-6, with D unresolved. CDR1 is SEHNR and CDR2 is FQNEAQ in the germline V gene (reference sequence). The V end lost 5 bases, the J end lost 7 bases, and 12 bases lay between the germline ends. The CDR3 runs to 14 residues. The CDR3: CASSQEGTNSPLHF. CDR3 coding DNA: TGTGCCAGCAGCCAAGAGGGTACGAATTCACCCCTCCACTTT.